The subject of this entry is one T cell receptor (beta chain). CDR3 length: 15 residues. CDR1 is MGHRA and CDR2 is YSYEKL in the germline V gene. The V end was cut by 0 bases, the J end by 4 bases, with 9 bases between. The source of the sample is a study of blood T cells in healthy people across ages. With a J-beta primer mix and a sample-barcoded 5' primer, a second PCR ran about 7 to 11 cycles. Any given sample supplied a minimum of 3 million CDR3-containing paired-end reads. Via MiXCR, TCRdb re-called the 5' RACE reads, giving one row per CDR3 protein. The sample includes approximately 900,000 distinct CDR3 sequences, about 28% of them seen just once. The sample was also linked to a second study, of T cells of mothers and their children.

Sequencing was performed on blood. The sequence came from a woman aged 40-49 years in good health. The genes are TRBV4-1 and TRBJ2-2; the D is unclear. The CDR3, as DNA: TGCGCCAGCAGCCAAGATCGAAGGGTCACCGGGGAGCTGTTTTTT. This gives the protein CASSQDRRVTGELFF.